The clone carrying this T cell receptor beta chain was counted a few times. Antigen unknown. Time point noted: pre-sensitization, week 0. Treatment given: therapeutic diphenylcyclopropenone sensitization with weekly scalp DPC. These data belong to a study of human T cells and chemical hapten exposure. Study-wide findings and caveats: Compared with pre-sensitization or healthy control sets, expanded TCRs clustered more.

Within the library, unique molecular identifiers were attached to each individual cDNA molecule. TCRdb analysed the RACE reads with MiXCR anew, one entry per CDR3 protein. Here the sample spans roughly 50,000 distinct CDR3 sequences, over 9% being singletons. This clonotype was sampled from a man in his forties with alopecia areata. Some clones in this sample may be carry-over from other donors' samples. This material consisted of whole blood, taken in connection with sensitization to the hapten diphenylcyclopropenone (DPC).

The CDR3, as DNA: TGTGCCAGCAGTTTCCCTTCCGGGACAGGGTTGGAAGGGTCCTACAATGAGCAGTTCTTC. Translating gives CASSFPSGTGLEGSYNEQFF. The J gene is TRBJ2-1, the V gene TRBV28; TRBD1 aligns across 9 bases. Per germline, CDR1 MDHEN and CDR2 SYDVKM. Germline trimming cut 3 bases from V and 1 base from J; bases unmatched to any gene: 16. CDR3 length: 20 amino acids.